The 4 T cell receptor beta chains given below trace back to one sample, sequenced in a study of shared clonotypes between healthy human individuals. Measured with immunoSEQ multiplex PCR; TCRdb has only the in-frame clones, and not every one. This sample carries about 230,000 clones, 60% to 70% of them seen once, and the ten largest clones take 11%. What was sequenced was memory CD4+ T cells sorted from blood. As to subset: CD45RA-negative fraction. The receptors derive from a man younger than 40 in good health.

This clone occurred a few times. The chain carries TRBV4-1 and TRBJ1-5, with a possible D match to TRBD1 (5 bases). Trimming took off 6 bases at V and 3 bases at J, with 12 bases between the two ends. Germline V CDR1 and CDR2: MGHRA, YSYEKL. The CDR3 loop spans 14 amino acids. The CDR3 sequence: CASSPGFVNQPQHF. CDR3 sequence (DNA): TGCGCCAGCAGTCCAGGGTTCGTCAATCAGCCCCAGCATTTT.

The rearrangement joins TRBV6-5 to TRBJ2-2, with TRBD1 matching 8 bases. The V and J ends lost 4 bases and 2 bases, in that order; junction bases with no gene match: 6. Germline-derived CDR1 and CDR2 are MNHEY and SVGAGI. The CDR3 spans 16 residues. Here the CDR3 reads CASSSRTGPNTGELFF. In DNA, the CDR3 is TGTGCCAGCAGTTCCCGGACAGGGCCTAACACCGGGGAGCTGTTTTTT.

This clone was recorded a few times. This chain links TRBV30 with TRBJ2-7, with 11 bases matching TRBD2. The CDR3 runs to 12 residues. V lost 5 bases, J lost 3 bases, and 0 bases stayed unmatched. The germline V gene has CDR1 GTSNPN and CDR2 SVGIG (reference sequence). The CDR3 sequence is CAWGTSGYEQYF. The DNA of the CDR3 is TGTGCCTGGGGGACTAGCGGCTACGAGCAGTACTTC.

The chain uses TRBV14 and TRBJ2-1, with D hard to call. V gave up 4 bases and J gave up 10 bases, with 23 bases separating them. The CDR3 spans 16 residues. The germline gives CDR1 SGHDN, CDR2 FVKESK. DNA of the CDR3: TGTGCCAGCAGCCCAAACCGGGCACATACAATGAAGGAGCAGTTCTTC. It encodes CASSPNRAHTMKEQFF.